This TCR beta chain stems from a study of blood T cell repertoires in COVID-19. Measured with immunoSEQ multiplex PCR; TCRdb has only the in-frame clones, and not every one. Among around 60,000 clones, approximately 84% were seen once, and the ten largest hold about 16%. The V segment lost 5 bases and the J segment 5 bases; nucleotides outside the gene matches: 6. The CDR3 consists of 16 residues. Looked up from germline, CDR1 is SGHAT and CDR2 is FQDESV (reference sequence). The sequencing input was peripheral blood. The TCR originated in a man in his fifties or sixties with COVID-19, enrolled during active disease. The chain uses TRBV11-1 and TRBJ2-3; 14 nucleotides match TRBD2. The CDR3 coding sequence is TGTGCCAGCAGCGGGGGACTAGCGGGGGCGGGAGATACGCAGTATTTT. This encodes CASSGGLAGAGDTQYF. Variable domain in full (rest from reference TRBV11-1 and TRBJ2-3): EAEVAQSPRYKITEKSQAVAFWCDPISGHATLYWYRQILGQGPELLVQFQDESVVDDSQLPKDRFSAERLKGVDSTLKIQPAELGDSAMYLCASSGGLAGAGDTQYFGPGTRLTVL.